This TCR beta chain is from a study of tumor-infiltrating lymphocytes in primary liver carcinoma. Study background: Surgical resection served as treatment for the primary liver carcinoma of these patients. T1-T3 N0M0 was the stage of the tumors, which were roughly 4 to 10 cm across. Whole-study findings and limits: The top-250-clone fraction was significantly higher in tumors than in blood (p = 0.039).

Starting from about 0.5 ug of total RNA, TCR beta cDNA was produced with a primer in the constant region. TCR beta libraries came from three nested multiplex PCR rounds using slightly modified ARM-PCR. Running about 11 cycles apiece, the first two PCR rounds relied on TRBV1-TRBV30 forward primers together with a C-beta reverse primer. TCRdb re-called the multiplex PCR reads with MiXCR, one entry per CDR3 protein. The data hold about 320,000 distinct CDR3 sequences, with around 50% observed a single time. Both blood RNA, taken from unsorted whole blood, and germline DNA were extracted. In its sample, this clonotype was seen many times. Its specificity is not known. J lost 4 bases, V lost 3 bases, and 8 bases had no gene match. The CDR3 is 15 amino acids. The germline V gene encodes CDR1 SGHAT and CDR2 FQNNGV.

The chain recombines TRBV11-2 with TRBJ2-7, with TRBD2 matching 8 bases. The sequence derives from a woman aged 30 to 39 with primary liver carcinoma and hepatitis B virus infection. The sample taken for sequencing was peripheral blood. The CDR3 region is CASSLIRGGKYEQYF. In DNA form, the CDR3 reads TGTGCCAGCAGCTTGATCCGGGGGGGGAAGTACGAGCAGTACTTC. Using reference TRBV11-2 and TRBJ2-7 for the parts outside the CDR3, the full variable domain is EAGVAQSPRYKIIEKRQSVAFWCNPISGHATLYWYQQILGQGPKLLIQFQNNGVVDDSQLPKDRFSAERLKGVDSTLKIQPAKLEDSAVYLCASSLIRGGKYEQYFGPGTRLTVT.